The 3 T cell receptor beta chains reported below all come from one sample, sequenced in a study of blood T cell repertoires in COVID-19. The assay was immunoSEQ multiplex PCR, and TCRdb's table has in-frame clones only and misses some. The sample carries around 250,000 clones, 86% recorded once. The sample taken for sequencing was peripheral blood. The receptors originated from a woman in her thirties with active or convalescent COVID-19.

The chain employs TRBV12-5 and TRBJ1-2, with D possibly TRBD1 on 5 matching bases. V lost 1 base and J 8 bases, leaving 17 bases between the germline ends. The CDR3 spans 15 residues. The germline V gene has CDR1 LGHNT and CDR2 FRNRAP. In nucleotides, the CDR3 is TGTGCTAGTGGTTTGGCCGCCGGCAGGGATGGCGGCTACACCTTC. It yields the protein CASGLAAGRDGGYTF.

The V call is TRBV9, the J call TRBJ1-1, with D possibly matching TRBD1 (6 bases). The CDR3 is made up of 14 amino acids. The germline V and J ends were trimmed by 2 bases and 7 bases, with 15 bases remaining between them. Germline V gene data show CDR1 as SGDLS and CDR2 as YYNGEE. CDR3 sequence (DNA): TGTGCCAGCAGCGTCACCCCGGACAGTCTTGAAGCTTTCTTT. Translated: CASSVTPDSLEAFF.

CDR3 sequence (DNA): TGTGCCAGCAGTGGAAGGCAGGGATATAGCAATCAGCCCCAGCATTTT. This translates into CASSGRQGYSNQPQHF. The chain couples TRBV6-1 to TRBJ1-5; a weak D match, TRBD1 (5 bases). The CDR3 loop spans 16 amino acids. Germline assignment: CDR1 MNHNS and CDR2 SASEGT. The V end lost 4 bases, the J end lost 0 bases, and 13 bases lay between the germline ends.